The 30 T cell receptor beta chains below were found in one sample sequenced in a study of blood T cell repertoires in COVID-19. The protocol was immunoSEQ multiplex PCR, while the TCRdb copy is restricted to in-frame clones and leaves out a portion. The repertoire consists of 140,000 to 150,000 clones, with over 65% occurring once and the leading ten covering approximately 4.6%. The material sequenced was peripheral blood. These receptors were obtained from a human donor in a cohort sampled during active COVID-19.

The rearrangement links TRBV18 to TRBJ2-5; TRBD1 matches at 10 bases. Per germline, CDR1 KGHSH and CDR2 LQKENI. The CDR3 has 16 residues. V shed 3 bases and J 5 bases; nucleotides not matched to a gene: 9. This chain's CDR3 is CASSPRTGGDGETQYF. The CDR3 DNA reads TGTGCCAGCTCACCCCGGACAGGGGGGGACGGCGAGACCCAGTACTTC. Using reference TRBV18 and TRBJ2-5 for the parts outside the CDR3, the full variable domain is NAGVMQNPRHLVRRRGQEARLRCSPMKGHSHVYWYRQLPEEGLKFMVYLQKENIIDESGMPKERFSAEFPKEGPSILRIQQVVRGDSAAYFCASSPRTGGDGETQYFGPGTRLLVL.

The rearrangement joins TRBV10-3 to TRBJ2-2; D remains unclear. Trimming pared 7 bases from V and 2 bases from J, leaving 8 bases between. This CDR3 is 13 amino acids long. CDR1 and CDR2 from the germline V gene are ENHRY and SYGVKD. This CDR3 reads CAITASNTGELFF. The CDR3 bases are TGTGCCATCACAGCGAGCAACACCGGGGAGCTGTTTTTT.

This chain connects TRBV5-8 to TRBJ2-1; perhaps TRBD1 as D (6 bases). The CDR3 has 15 amino acids. V gave up 4 bases and J gave up 0 bases, with 11 bases separating them. Germline CDR1 SGHTS, CDR2 YDEGEE. CDR3 residues: CASSTGQSSYNEQFF. As DNA, the CDR3 is TGTGCCAGCAGCACTGGACAGAGCTCCTACAATGAGCAGTTCTTC. The full variable domain, rest sourced from reference TRBV5-8 and TRBJ2-1, is EAGVTQSPTHLIKTRGQQATLRCSPISGHTSVYWYQQALGLGLQFLLWYDEGEERNRGNFPPRFSGRQFPNYSSELNVNALELEDSALYLCASSTGQSSYNEQFFGPGTRLTVL.

The rearrangement uses TRBV5-1 and TRBJ1-3; the match to TRBD1 covers 9 bases. CDR1 and CDR2 from the germline V gene are SGHRS and YFSETQ. Trimming at V came to 5 bases and at J to 8 bases, leaving 8 bases not matched to a gene. The CDR3 totals 14 residues. CDR3 in DNA: TGCGCCAGCAGGACCGGGACAGGGATTGACACCATATATTTT. This encodes CASRTGTGIDTIYF.

The rearrangement uses TRBV19 and TRBJ1-5; D is perhaps TRBD1 (5 bases). The germline CDR1 and CDR2 sequences are LNHDA and SQIVND (reference sequence). The CDR3 has 16 amino acids. Trimming took 2 bases from V and 0 from J, leaving 11 bases between them. The CDR3: CASSIRGTDSNQPQHF. The DNA for the CDR3 is TGTGCCAGTAGTATAAGGGGAACCGATAGCAATCAGCCCCAGCATTTT.

The chain uses TRBV6-6 and TRBJ2-7; D perhaps matches TRBD1 (6 bases). The V and J ends lost 2 bases and 2 bases respectively, with 13 bases between them. Germline loops: CDR1 MNHNY, CDR2 SVGAGI (reference sequence). There are 15 residues in the CDR3. CDR3 sequence: CASSYPGQPPYEQYF. The CDR3 nucleotides are TGTGCCAGCAGTTACCCTGGACAGCCCCCCTACGAGCAGTACTTC.

The chain employs TRBV5-6 and TRBJ2-1; tentatively, D is TRBD1 (6 bases). The CDR3 length is 16 residues. CDR1 is SGHDT, CDR2 YYEEEE, per germline. V lost 4 bases and J lost 3, with 17 bases in between. DNA for the CDR3: TGTGCCAGCAGCGTAGATCCTCCGGACAGCTACAATGAGCAGTTCTTC. This sequence encodes CASSVDPPDSYNEQFF.

V usage is TRBV14 and J usage is TRBJ1-6; D is perhaps TRBD1 (5 bases). The CDR3 is 15 residues long. Trimming removed 2 bases from V and 6 bases from J, with 11 bases in between. Germline CDR1 reads SGHDN; CDR2 reads FVKESK. CDR3 protein: CASSQWGGFNSPLHF. The CDR3 bases are TGTGCCAGCAGCCAATGGGGCGGCTTTAATTCACCCCTCCACTTT.

CDR3 bases: TGTGCCTGGAGTGTTGGGACAGGGTATAACTATGGCTACACCTTC. Residues: CAWSVGTGYNYGYTF. The chain recombines TRBV30 with TRBJ1-2, with 9 bases identical to TRBD1. The ends lost 0 bases at V and 1 base at J; junction bases unmatched: 3. Germline V lookup: CDR1 GTSNPN, CDR2 SVGIG (reference sequence). The length of the CDR3 is 15 residues.

This clone was detected a few times. The gene calls are TRBV7-9 and TRBJ2-2, with 12 bases fitting TRBD1. The junction had 8 bases not matched to a gene; V was cut back by 6 bases and J by 6 bases. Germline CDR1 reads SEHNR; CDR2 reads FQNEAQ (reference sequence). The CDR3 consists of 16 residues. The chain's CDR3 is CASSFDGTGGSGELFF. CDR3 DNA sequence: TGTGCCAGCAGTTTCGACGGGACAGGGGGCTCCGGGGAGCTGTTTTTT.

The chain joins TRBV3-1 (or the pseudogene TRBV3-2) to TRBJ2-3, with TRBD1 identical over 9 bases. In germline, CDR1 is LGHDT, CDR2 YNNKEL (reference sequence). V lost 0 bases and J lost 9; bases outside the gene matches: 7. The CDR3 loop spans 15 amino acids. As DNA, the CDR3 is TGTGCCAGCAGCCAAGACGTTTCGACAGGGGGGACGCAGTATTTT. This encodes CASSQDVSTGGTQYF.

The chain is built from TRBV6-6 and TRBJ2-5; TRBD1 matches 8 bases. J gave up 0 bases and V 10 bases, and 13 bases lay outside the gene matches. This CDR3 is built from 16 residues. From germline, CDR1 is MNHNY and CDR2 SVGAGI (reference sequence). DNA of the CDR3: TGTGCCACCAGATCGGACAGGGCGAAAGACCAAGAGACCCAGTACTTC. Amino acids: CATRSDRAKDQETQYF.

The CDR3 bases are TGCGCCGGAATTTGGGACACATCCATGGGTAACTATGGCTACACCTTC. As protein: CAGIWDTSMGNYGYTF. This chain uses TRBV10-1 with TRBJ1-2, with D tentatively TRBD1 (6 bases). This CDR3 spans 16 amino acids. Germline CDR1 WNHNN, CDR2 SYGVQD (reference sequence). V lost 11 bases and J 1 base, leaving 23 bases between the germline ends.

This rearrangement joins TRBV4-2 to TRBJ2-7, with 7 positions matching TRBD1. Looked up from germline, CDR1 is LGHNA and CDR2 is YNFKEQ. J lost 0 bases, V lost 0 bases, and 5 bases had no gene match. This CDR3 contains 16 residues. The CDR3 sequence is CASSQESGQISYEQYF. The DNA of the CDR3 is TGTGCCAGCAGCCAAGAGTCGGGACAGATCTCCTACGAGCAGTACTTC.

The V gene is TRBV6-6, the J gene TRBJ1-2; 8 nucleotides match TRBD1. V shed 8 bases, J shed 7 bases, and the junction held 15 bases outside the gene matches. The CDR3 totals 15 residues. Looked up from germline, CDR1 is MNHNY and CDR2 is SVGAGI (reference sequence). The DNA for the CDR3 is TGTGCCAGCCTGACGGGACAGGCTGTTGGTCTTGGCTACACCTTC. As protein: CASLTGQAVGLGYTF.

This chain joins TRBV5-1 and TRBJ2-5, with 9 positions matching TRBD1. V gave up 3 bases and J gave up 1 base; unmatched junction bases: 1. Germline-derived CDR1 and CDR2 are SGHRS and YFSETQ. The CDR3 is 14 amino acids. DNA of the CDR3: TGCGCCAGCAGCTGGACAGGGGCCCAAGAGACCCAGTACTTC. It yields the protein CASSWTGAQETQYF.

The V gene is TRBV4-1, the J gene TRBJ2-1, with 12 bases that match TRBD2. This CDR3 is 16 amino acids long. J lost 7 bases, V lost 2 bases, and 6 bases had no gene match. Germline loops: CDR1 MGHRA, CDR2 YSYEKL. The CDR3 reads CASSQPTSGGLNEQFF. The CDR3 DNA follows: TGCGCCAGCAGCCAACCGACTAGCGGGGGTTTGAATGAGCAGTTCTTC.

The J gene is TRBJ2-1, the V gene TRBV4-1; tentative D call: TRBD2 (6 bases). The V gene's germline CDR1 is MGHRA and CDR2 YSYEKL. CDR3 length: 14 amino acids. The V gene lost 7 bases and the J gene lost 0 bases, with 10 bases spanning the gap. CDR3 region: CASKRVDSYNEQFF. For the CDR3, the DNA is TGCGCCAGCAAGCGGGTAGACTCCTACAATGAGCAGTTCTTC.

The chain uses TRBV7-3 and TRBJ2-3; no clear D. Germline CDR1 and CDR2: SGHTA and FQGTGA. This CDR3 is built from 15 residues. Trimming removed 2 bases from V and 2 bases from J, with 11 bases in between. The CDR3 protein is CASSLFGGPTDTQYF. DNA of the CDR3: TGTGCCAGCAGCTTATTTGGCGGCCCCACAGATACGCAGTATTTT.

CDR3 loop: CASSKSDRGLGNQPQHF. CDR3 in DNA: TGTGCCAGCAGCAAATCGGACAGGGGGCTCGGAAATCAGCCCCAGCATTTT. The chain combines TRBV21-1 with TRBJ1-5; TRBD1, as called in the table, went unchecked against the DNA. TRBV21-1 is a documented pseudogene. The CDR3 runs to 17 residues.

This clone has a handful of counts. The chain couples TRBV6-6 to TRBJ1-4; tentatively, D is TRBD1 (6 bases). The CDR3 has 14 amino acids. Germline CDR1 reads MNHNY; CDR2 reads SVGAGI (reference sequence). V dropped 7 bases and J dropped 8 bases, with 17 bases sitting between them. The CDR3 nucleotides read TGTGCCAGCACTCCGGGACACTCTGCCGAAAAACTGTTTTTT. This translates into CASTPGHSAEKLFF.

This clone was seen a handful of times. The chain is built from TRBV19 and TRBJ2-7; 10 nucleotides align to TRBD1. Germline V gene data show CDR1 as LNHDA and CDR2 as SQIVND (reference sequence). The J segment lost 5 bases and the V segment lost 4 bases, leaving 11 bases of the junction unmatched. The CDR3 is 16 amino acids. This CDR3 is CASSTQAGQGFDEQYF. In DNA, the CDR3 is TGTGCCAGTAGTACGCAAGCGGGACAGGGGTTCGACGAGCAGTACTTC.

This sequence joins TRBV14 and TRBJ2-3; D not certain. The germline gives CDR1 SGHDN, CDR2 FVKESK. The CDR3 is 14 amino acids. Between the trimmed V and J ends, which lost 4 bases and 3 bases, there was a span of 11 bases. CDR3 DNA: TGTGCCAGCAGCCTAATATCCCGTACAGATACGCAGTATTTT. Amino acid sequence: CASSLISRTDTQYF.

The V gene is TRBV7-9, the J gene TRBJ2-7, with D unresolved. This CDR3 comprises 12 residues. Between the trimmed V and J ends, which lost 6 bases and 5 bases, there was a span of 11 bases. Germline CDR1 is SEHNR and CDR2 is FQNEAQ (reference sequence). In DNA, the CDR3 is TGTGCCAGCAGTCCCTATCGAGACGAGCAGTACGTC. It encodes CASSPYRDEQYV.

The chain has TRBV19 and TRBJ2-1; TRBD2 agrees at 11 bases. CDR1 is LNHDA, CDR2 SQIVND, per germline (reference sequence). The CDR3 length is 15 residues. The V segment lost 1 base and the J segment 7 bases; nucleotides outside the gene matches: 3. CDR3 loop: CASSIGSGRVNEQFF. Here the CDR3 DNA reads TGTGCCAGTAGTATAGGTAGCGGGAGGGTTAATGAGCAGTTCTTC.

This sequence joins TRBV27 and TRBJ2-6; 7 bases fit TRBD1. This CDR3 is built from 18 residues. With V trimmed by 0 bases and J by 0 bases, 5 bases remained unmatched. The germline V gene has CDR1 MNHEY and CDR2 SMNVEV (reference sequence). The chain's CDR3 is CASSLSRGQRSGANVLTF. The CDR3 nucleotides read TGTGCCAGCAGTTTATCGAGGGGGCAGCGCTCTGGGGCCAACGTCCTGACTTTC.

The chain combines TRBV25-1 with TRBJ2-1, with D possibly being TRBD1 (6 bases). CDR3 length equals 14 residues. Between the trimmed V and J ends, which lost 8 bases and 9 bases, there was a span of 20 bases. The germline V gene encodes CDR1 MGHDK and CDR2 SYGVNS. CDR3 DNA: TGTGCCAGCCATCCTCCCACAGGGTGGAGTGAGCAGTTCTTC. Residues: CASHPPTGWSEQFF.

V is TRBV7-8 and J is TRBJ2-2; TRBD2 matches 10 bases. Losses at the gene ends were 5 bases for V and 4 bases for J; bases not matched to a gene: 4. Germline V gene sequence: CDR1 SGHVS, CDR2 FQNEAQ. This CDR3 has 15 residues. Here the CDR3 reads CASSRSGGTTGELFF. In nucleotides, the CDR3 is TGTGCCAGCAGCCGTAGCGGGGGGACCACCGGGGAGCTGTTTTTT.

This chain joins TRBV7-2 and TRBJ2-3; TRBD2 agrees at 8 bases. Unmatched junction bases numbered 8, after V lost 1 base and J lost 5 bases. The CDR3 spans 16 residues. Germline V gene data show CDR1 as SGHTA and CDR2 as FQGNSA. The CDR3 protein is CASSLGLRGGRDTQYF. CDR3 nucleotides: TGTGCCAGCAGCTTAGGGTTACGGGGGGGCAGAGATACGCAGTATTTT.

V is TRBV12-3 or TRBV12-4 and J is TRBJ2-2; a weak D match, TRBD2 (5 bases). This CDR3 contains 12 residues. Deletions cut 6 bases from V and 6 bases from J, with 8 bases between. The CDR3 bases are TGTGCCAGCAGGGAGGTTGCCGGGGAGCTGTTTTTT. This translates into CASREVAGELFF.